Listed below are T cell receptor beta chains from one sample, sequenced in a study of patients and donors after allogeneic stem cell transplantation. One entry per CDR3 protein results from TCRdb running MiXCR on the RT-PCR reads. Here the sample spans over 25,000 distinct CDR3 sequences, around 35% being singletons. Sequenced input: blood, either unsorted or a sorted T cell fraction (not recorded which). Source of these receptors: a human donor who was either an allogeneic HSCT recipient or a stem cell or donor lymphocyte infusion donor (not recorded which). It is not recorded whose cells these are; they may come from a transplant donor. Both conserved end residues are part of each CDR3. Fields, in order: D gene, V gene, clone size, J gene, CDR3 protein, CDR3 DNA. The D gene is left open where the match is weak. The size entry is marked missing in some rows and otherwise reads once, few, many or a size class.

>-|TRBV11-2|-|TRBJ2-1
CASSLAGKRTNEQFF
TGTGCCAGCAGCTTAGCGGGAAAGAGAACCAATGAGCAGTTCTTC
>TRBD2|TRBV5-4|-|TRBJ2-7
CASSSRSSGAPYEQYF
TGTGCCAGCAGCTCCCGTTCTAGCGGGGCTCCCTACGAGCAGTACTTC
>TRBD2|TRBV10-3|-|TRBJ2-3
CANGREMGTDTQYF
TGTGCCAACGGGAGGGAGATGGGCACAGATACGCAGTATTTT
>TRBD1|TRBV4-1|-|TRBJ1-6
CASSPRQGTDSPLHF
TGCGCCAGCAGCCCAAGACAGGGGACCGATTCACCCCTCCACTTT
>TRBD2|TRBV4-3|once|TRBJ2-1
CASSQASGRAVGQFF
TGCGCCAGCAGCCAAGCTAGCGGGAGGGCCGTTGGGCAGTTCTTC
>-|TRBV20-1|-|TRBJ1-4
CSAPGPQEGKLFF
TGCAGTGCTCCGGGACCTCAGGAAGGAAAACTGTTTTTT
>-|TRBV6-6|few|TRBJ1-5
CASSYSGTQVPYSNQPQHF
TGTGCCAGCAGTTACTCCGGGACGCAGGTTCCTTATAGCAATCAGCCCCAGCATTTT
>-|TRBV7-9|-|TRBJ1-6
CASSLGRHNSPLHF
TGTGCCAGCAGCTTAGGCCGGCATAATTCACCCCTCCACTTT
>TRBD2|TRBV18|few|TRBJ2-1
CASSPGLAGDEQFF
TGTGCCAGCTCACCCGGACTAGCGGGAGATGAGCAGTTCTTC
>TRBD1|TRBV27|-|TRBJ2-2
CASSPDRGVRNTGELFF
TGTGCCAGCAGTCCAGACAGGGGGGTCCGGAACACCGGGGAGCTGTTTTTT
>TRBD1|TRBV4-3|few|TRBJ1-2
CASPQGHYGYTF
TGCGCCAGCCCACAGGGGCACTATGGCTACACCTTC
>-|TRBV12-3/TRBV12-4|-|TRBJ1-1
CASSPMGGYTEAFF
TGTGCCAGCAGCCCTATGGGCGGGTACACTGAAGCTTTCTTT
>-|TRBV7-2|few|TRBJ1-2
CASSLAGAADYGYTF
TGTGCCAGCAGCTTAGCTGGCGCAGCTGACTATGGCTACACCTTC
>-|TRBV7-8|few|TRBJ1-5
CASSPRDVNQPQHF
TGTGCCAGCAGCCCCAGGGATGTCAATCAGCCCCAGCATTTT
>TRBD2|TRBV7-6|few|TRBJ2-1
CASSQTSGNYNEQFF
TGTGCCAGCAGCCAGACTAGCGGGAACTACAATGAGCAGTTCTTC
>TRBD1|TRBV10-3|once|TRBJ2-1
CATTGGIYNEQFF
TGTGCCACCACAGGGGGGATTTACAATGAGCAGTTCTTC
>-|TRBV21-1|-|TRBJ1-5
CASSIQGPIGNQPQHF
TGTGCCAGCAGCATACAGGGGCCCATTGGCAATCAGCCCCAGCATTTT
>TRBD1|TRBV18|-|TRBJ1-4
CASSPQPILTGEKLFF
TGTGCCAGCTCACCGCAACCAATTTTGACAGGGGAAAAACTGTTTTTT
>-|TRBV12-3/TRBV12-4|few|TRBJ1-2
CASSSGYGYTF
TGTGCCAGCAGTTCAGGTTATGGCTACACCTTC
>-|TRBV12-3/TRBV12-4|-|TRBJ2-6
CASSLGASYSGANVLTF
TGTGCCAGCAGTTTGGGGGCAAGTTACTCTGGGGCCAACGTCCTGACTTTC
>TRBD1|TRBV4-1|few|TRBJ1-1
CASSQPGTGRTEAFF
TGCGCCAGCAGCCAGCCGGGGACAGGGCGGACTGAAGCTTTCTTT
>-|TRBV20-1|few|TRBJ1-1
CSAIRGEAFF
TGCAGTGCTATAAGGGGAGAAGCTTTCTTT
>-|TRBV7-9|-|TRBJ1-6
CASSPQGYDSPLHF
TGTGCCAGCAGCCCACAGGGCTACGATTCACCCCTCCACTTT
>TRBD2|TRBV7-2|-|TRBJ2-2
CASSASGGVDTGELFF
TGTGCCAGCAGCGCTAGCGGGGGAGTGGACACCGGGGAGCTGTTTTTT
>-|TRBV7-3|-|TRBJ2-3
CASSRARGDTQYF
TGTGCCAGCAGCCGCGCGCGGGGAGATACGCAGTATTTT
>-|TRBV29-1|-|TRBJ1-1
CSGKQETEAFF
TGCAGCGGAAAACAGGAGACTGAAGCTTTCTTT
>-|TRBV12-3/TRBV12-4|-|TRBJ1-5
CASSLGAADQPQHF
TGTGCCAGCAGTTTGGGGGCGGCAGATCAGCCCCAGCATTTT
>-|TRBV24-1|-|TRBJ2-5
CATSDLSPDQETQYF
TGTGCCACCAGTGATTTAAGTCCAGACCAAGAGACCCAGTACTTC
>-|TRBV12-3/TRBV12-4|-|TRBJ1-1
CASSFGQNTEAFF
TGTGCCAGCAGTTTTGGTCAGAACACTGAAGCTTTCTTT
>-|TRBV7-9|-|TRBJ2-7
CASSGTPGVSRPEQYF
TGTGCCAGCAGCGGAACTCCAGGGGTTTCTCGCCCAGAGCAGTACTTC
>TRBD2|TRBV5-1|few|TRBJ2-3
CASSMGLAYAGTDTQYF
TGCGCCAGCAGCATGGGACTAGCGTATGCCGGCACAGATACGCAGTATTTT
>-|TRBV4-2|-|TRBJ2-1
CASSRIPTTYNEQFF
TGTGCCAGCAGCCGCATCCCCACTACCTACAATGAGCAGTTCTTC
>-|TRBV6-5|-|TRBJ1-3
CASSYLRVSSGNTIYF
TGTGCCAGCAGTTATCTCAGGGTCAGCTCTGGAAACACCATATATTTT
>TRBD1|TRBV12-3/TRBV12-4|-|TRBJ2-1
CASSLGQGVYNEQFF
TGTGCCAGCAGTTTAGGACAGGGGGTGTACAATGAGCAGTTCTTC
>-|TRBV10-3|-|TRBJ2-3
CAISDSTDTQYF
TGTGCCATCAGTGACAGCACAGATACGCAGTATTTT
>-|TRBV20-1|-|TRBJ1-5
CSAKPQQNQPQHF
TGCAGTGCGAAGCCCCAGCAAAATCAGCCCCAGCATTTT
>TRBD1|TRBV10-3|few|TRBJ1-5
CAISVTGVGQPQHF
TGTGCCATCAGTGTCACAGGGGTCGGTCAGCCCCAGCATTTT
>-|TRBV12-3/TRBV12-4|-|TRBJ1-4
CASNPQGEGGKLFF
TGTGCCAGCAACCCACAGGGAGAAGGCGGAAAACTGTTTTTT
>-|TRBV10-2|few|TRBJ1-5
CASSEQNQPQHF
TGCGCCAGCAGTGAACAGAATCAGCCCCAGCATTTT